This TCR beta chain is drawn from a study of cytomegalovirus exposure and HLA in healthy donors. Study-wide points: A later analysis found that most CMV-associated TCR beta chains appeared HLA-restricted. In a later analysis, at a false discovery rate of 0.05, roughly 17,000 TCR beta sequences were associated with HLA alleles. Sequences of the TCR beta chain were said to predict the HLA-A and HLA-B alleles of most subjects accurately.

The primer mix had 60 Vbeta and 13 Jbeta primers. Using immunoSEQ multiplex PCR, the repertoire was profiled, and TCRdb retains in-frame clones only, with some absent. The sample shows 99,000 or so clones, around 74% of them seen only once. Worth noting for this clone: The antigen remains undetermined.

Everyone who donated was a healthy bone marrow donor. The receptor's source is a woman aged 40 to 55 in good health and CMV-seropositive. Material: PBMCs.

The CDR3 nucleotides read TGTGCCAGCTCACCCTCTAGCGTCGTCTACGAGCAGTACTTC. Its translation is CASSPSSVVYEQYF. The chain links TRBV18 to TRBJ2-7; perhaps TRBD2 as D (6 bases). The germline gives CDR1 KGHSH, CDR2 LQKENI. CDR3 length: 14 amino acids. Trimming removed 3 bases from V and 3 bases from J, with 12 bases in between.